This T cell receptor (beta chain) was documented in a study of cytomegalovirus exposure and HLA in healthy donors. Notes on this clone: The antigen is not known. A junction end diverges from the germline sequence, so it may reflect a read error.

While unrecorded immune exposures were likely, the donors were nominally healthy when sampled. The germline V gene has CDR1 SEHNR and CDR2 FQNEAQ (reference sequence). The CDR3 totals 13 residues. Study-level points and caveats: It emerged from a later analysis that several of the most significant clusters appeared to be linked to common viral pathogens. In vitro work confirmed that a few CMV-associated chains recognize CMV antigens. An analysis done earlier found most TCR beta V segments productive about 87% or about 30% of the time.

In the PCR, 60 Vbeta and 13 Jbeta primers were used. TCRdb's copy holds only in-frame clones and misses some; the assay was immunoSEQ multiplex PCR. The sample includes about 120,000 clones, 80% of them seen just once. The chain recombines TRBV7-9 with TRBJ1-5, with D possibly matching TRBD1 (5 bases). The TCR originated in a male donor in good health and CMV-seronegative. The sequencing input was PBMCs. The CDR3 protein is CSSSGGGSQPQHF. Written as DNA, the CDR3 is TGTTCCAGCAGCGGCGGGGGGAGTCAGCCCCAGCATTTT.